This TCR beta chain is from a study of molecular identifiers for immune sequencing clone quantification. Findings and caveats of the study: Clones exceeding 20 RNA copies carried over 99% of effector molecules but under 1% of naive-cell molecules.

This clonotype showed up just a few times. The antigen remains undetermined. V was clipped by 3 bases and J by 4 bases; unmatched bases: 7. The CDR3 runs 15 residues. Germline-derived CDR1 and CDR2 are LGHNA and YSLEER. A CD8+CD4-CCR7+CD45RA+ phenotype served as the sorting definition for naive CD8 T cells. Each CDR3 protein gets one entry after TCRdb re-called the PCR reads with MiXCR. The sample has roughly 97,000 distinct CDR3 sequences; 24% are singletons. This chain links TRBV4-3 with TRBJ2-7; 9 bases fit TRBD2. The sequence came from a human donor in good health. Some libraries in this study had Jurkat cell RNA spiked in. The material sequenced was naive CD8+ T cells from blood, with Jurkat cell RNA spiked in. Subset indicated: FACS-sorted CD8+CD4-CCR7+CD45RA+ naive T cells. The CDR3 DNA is TGCGCCAGCAGCCAGCAGCGGGAGGTGGCTTACGAGCAGTACTTC. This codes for CASSQQREVAYEQYF.